The clone carrying this TCR beta chain was seen only a few times. Its antigen is not known. The sample belongs to a study of response to subunit inactivated influenza vaccine. Each CDR3 protein is one row after TCRdb ran MiXCR on the RT-PCR reads. The sample has 550,000 to 800,000 distinct CDR3 sequences; more than 15% are singletons. Notes on the study in general: New T cells are recruited in small numbers by each seasonal influenza vaccination, according to the authors' suggestion.

The V and J ends lost 3 bases and 0 bases respectively, with 12 bases between them. The CDR3 sequence is 16 residues long. CDR1 and CDR2 (germline): SGHKS, YYEKEE (reference sequence). The chain joins TRBV5-5 to TRBJ1-4; D is perhaps TRBD1 (5 bases). This specimen consisted of PBMCs from blood, obtained 12 days after vaccination. The TCR was taken from a man in his fifties who received an inactivated influenza vaccine. The DNA of the CDR3 is TGTGCCAGCAGCTCGCCGGACAAAGCAACTAATGAAAAACTGTTTTTT. It specifies CASSSPDKATNEKLFF.